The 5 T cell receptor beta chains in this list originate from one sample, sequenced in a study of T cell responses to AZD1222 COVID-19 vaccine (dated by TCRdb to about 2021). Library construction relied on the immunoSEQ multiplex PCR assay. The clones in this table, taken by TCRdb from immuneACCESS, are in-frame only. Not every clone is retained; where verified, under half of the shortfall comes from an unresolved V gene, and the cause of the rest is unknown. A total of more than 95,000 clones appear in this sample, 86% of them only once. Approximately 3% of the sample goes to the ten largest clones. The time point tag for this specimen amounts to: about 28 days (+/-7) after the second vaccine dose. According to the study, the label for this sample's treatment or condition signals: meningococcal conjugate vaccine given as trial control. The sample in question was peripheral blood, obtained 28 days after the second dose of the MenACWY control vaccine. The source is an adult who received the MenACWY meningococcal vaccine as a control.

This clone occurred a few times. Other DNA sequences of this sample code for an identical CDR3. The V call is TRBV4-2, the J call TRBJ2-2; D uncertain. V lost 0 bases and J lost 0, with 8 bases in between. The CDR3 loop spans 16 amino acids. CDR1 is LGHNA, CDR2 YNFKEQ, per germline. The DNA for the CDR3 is TGTGCCAGCAGCCAAGAAGGCCAGTCGAACACCGGGGAGCTGTTTTTT. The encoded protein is CASSQEGQSNTGELFF.

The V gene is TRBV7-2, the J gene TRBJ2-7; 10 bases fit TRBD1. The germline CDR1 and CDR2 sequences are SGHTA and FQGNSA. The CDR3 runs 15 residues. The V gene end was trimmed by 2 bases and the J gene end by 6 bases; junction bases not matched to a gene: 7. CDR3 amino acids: CASSLRQGADSEQYF. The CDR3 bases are TGTGCCAGCAGCTTAAGACAGGGGGCGGATTCCGAGCAGTACTTC.

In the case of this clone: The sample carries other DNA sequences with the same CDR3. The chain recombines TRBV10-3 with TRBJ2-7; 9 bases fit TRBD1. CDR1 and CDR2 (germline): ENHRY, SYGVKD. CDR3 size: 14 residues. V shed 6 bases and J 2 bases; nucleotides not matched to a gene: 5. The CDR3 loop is CAISPDRGAYEQYF. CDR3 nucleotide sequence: TGTGCCATCAGCCCGGACAGGGGAGCCTACGAGCAGTACTTC.

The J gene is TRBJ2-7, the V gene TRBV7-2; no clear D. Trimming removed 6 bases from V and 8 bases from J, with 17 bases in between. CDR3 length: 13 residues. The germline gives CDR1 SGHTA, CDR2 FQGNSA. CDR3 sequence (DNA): TGTGCCAGCAGTAAAGAGCGTGGGTGGCAGCAGTACTTC. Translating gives CASSKERGWQQYF.

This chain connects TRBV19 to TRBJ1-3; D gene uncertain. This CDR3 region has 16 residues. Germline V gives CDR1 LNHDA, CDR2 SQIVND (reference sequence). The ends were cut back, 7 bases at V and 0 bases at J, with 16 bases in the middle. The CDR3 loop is CASTLVDGSSGNTIYF. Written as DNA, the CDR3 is TGTGCCAGTACATTGGTCGACGGGAGCTCTGGAAACACCATATATTTT.